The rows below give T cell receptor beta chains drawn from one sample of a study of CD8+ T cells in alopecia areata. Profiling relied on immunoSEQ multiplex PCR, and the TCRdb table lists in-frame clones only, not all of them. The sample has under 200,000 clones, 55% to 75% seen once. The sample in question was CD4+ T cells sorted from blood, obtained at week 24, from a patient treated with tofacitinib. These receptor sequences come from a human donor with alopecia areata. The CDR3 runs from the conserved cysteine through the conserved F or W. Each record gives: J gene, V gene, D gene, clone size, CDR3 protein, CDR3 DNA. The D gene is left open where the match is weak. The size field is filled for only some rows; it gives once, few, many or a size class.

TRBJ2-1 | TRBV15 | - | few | CATSRDYMYAQFF | TGTGCCACCAGCAGAGATTACATGTACGCCCAGTTCTTC
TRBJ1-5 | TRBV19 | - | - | CASRFSQLNQPQHF | TGTGCCAGTAGATTCTCACAGCTCAATCAGCCCCAGCATTTT
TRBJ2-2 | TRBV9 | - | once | CASSVGRTGELFF | TGTGCCAGCAGCGTAGGGAGGACCGGGGAGCTGTTTTTT
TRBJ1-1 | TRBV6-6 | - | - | CASTVQAVNTEAFF | TGTGCCAGCACCGTACAGGCAGTGAACACTGAAGCTTTCTTT
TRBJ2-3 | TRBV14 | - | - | CASSQDRRGSTDTQYF | TGTGCCAGCAGCCAAGATAGACGGGGGAGCACAGATACGCAGTATTTT
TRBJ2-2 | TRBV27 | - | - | CASSSHRTGELFF | TGTGCCAGCAGTTCCCACAGGACCGGGGAGCTGTTTTTT
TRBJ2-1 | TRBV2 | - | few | CASSERDYEQFF | TGTGCCAGCAGTGAACGGGATTATGAGCAGTTCTTC
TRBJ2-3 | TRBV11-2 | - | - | CASSDHRTQYF | TGTGCCAGCAGCGATCATAGGACGCAGTATTTT
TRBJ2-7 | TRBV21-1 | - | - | CASVLGPALAVDEQYF | TGTGCCAGCGTGCTGGGGCCTGCCCTGGCTGTGGACGAGCAGTACTTC
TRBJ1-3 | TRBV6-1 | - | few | CASRRDTLGNTIYF | TGTGCCAGCAGGAGGGACACCCTAGGAAACACCATATATTTT
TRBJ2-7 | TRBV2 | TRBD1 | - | CASSPRGQGAYEQYF | TGTGCCAGCAGCCCCCGCGGCCAGGGGGCCTACGAGCAGTACTTC
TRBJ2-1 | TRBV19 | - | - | CASSMTLHSYNEQFF | TGTGCCAGTAGTATGACACTTCACTCCTACAATGAGCAGTTCTTC
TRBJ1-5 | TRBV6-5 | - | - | CASSYSKQGNNQPQHF | TGTGCCAGCAGTTACTCGAAGCAAGGGAATAATCAGCCCCAGCATTTT
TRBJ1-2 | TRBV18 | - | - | CASSRDLNYGYTF | TGTGCCAGCTCACGGGACCTTAACTATGGCTACACCTTC
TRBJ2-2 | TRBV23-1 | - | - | CASSQAGTPGDTGELFF | TGCGCCAGCAGTCAAGCCGGGACACCAGGGGACACCGGGGAGCTGTTTTTT
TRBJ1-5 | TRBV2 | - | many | CARSSGPLGSNQPQHF | TGTGCCAGATCCTCGGGCCCTCTAGGCAGCAATCAGCCCCAGCATTTT
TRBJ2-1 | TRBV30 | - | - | CAWSAMNNNEQFF | TGTGCCTGGAGTGCCATGAATAACAATGAGCAGTTCTTC
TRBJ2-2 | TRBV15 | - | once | CATSRAQGGTGELFF | TGTGCCACCAGCAGAGCCCAGGGGGGTACCGGGGAGCTGTTTTTT
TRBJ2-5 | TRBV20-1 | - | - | CSASLGETQYF | TGCAGTGCTAGTTTGGGAGAGACCCAGTACTTC
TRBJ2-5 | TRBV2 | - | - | CASNIMQETQYF | TGTGCCAGTAATATTATGCAAGAGACCCAGTACTTC
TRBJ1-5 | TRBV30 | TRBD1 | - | CAWSKTGGNQPQHF | TGTGCCTGGAGTAAGACAGGGGGCAATCAGCCCCAGCATTTT
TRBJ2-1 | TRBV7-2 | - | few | CASSPLDEQFF | TGTGCCAGCAGCCCACTGGATGAGCAGTTCTTC
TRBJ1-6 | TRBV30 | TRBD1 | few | CAWKQGVHSPLHF | TGTGCCTGGAAACAGGGGGTACATTCACCCCTCCACTTT
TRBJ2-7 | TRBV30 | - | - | CAWSQQGLGEQYF | TGTGCCTGGAGTCAACAGGGATTGGGGGAGCAGTACTTC
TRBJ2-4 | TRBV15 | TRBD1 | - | CATSKPGQGNIQYF | TGTGCCACCAGCAAACCGGGACAGGGGAACATTCAGTACTTC
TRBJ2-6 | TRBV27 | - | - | CASGTAYSGANVLTF | TGTGCCAGCGGGACGGCCTACTCTGGGGCCAACGTCCTGACTTTC
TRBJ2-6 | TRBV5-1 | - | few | CASRGNGANVLTF | TGCGCCAGCAGGGGGAACGGGGCCAACGTCCTGACTTTC
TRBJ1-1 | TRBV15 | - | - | CATSRDPSRDTEAFF | TGTGCCACCAGCAGAGATCCCTCGAGGGACACTGAAGCTTTCTTT
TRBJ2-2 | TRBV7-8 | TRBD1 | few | CASSRTGFTGELFF | TGTGCCAGCAGCAGGACAGGGTTCACCGGGGAGCTGTTTTTT
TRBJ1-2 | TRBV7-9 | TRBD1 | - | CASSPQTGLYGYTF | TGTGCCAGCAGCCCACAGACAGGGTTATATGGCTACACCTTC
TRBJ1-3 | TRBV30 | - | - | CAWTGGPGNTIYF | TGTGCCTGGACGGGGGGACCGGGAAACACCATATATTTT
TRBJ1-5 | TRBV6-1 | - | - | CASSETGSFGQPQHF | TGTGCCAGCAGTGAGACCGGGTCATTTGGTCAGCCCCAGCATTTT
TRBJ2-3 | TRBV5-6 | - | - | CASSPQSAGDTQYF | TGTGCCAGCAGCCCACAGAGCGCTGGAGATACGCAGTATTTT
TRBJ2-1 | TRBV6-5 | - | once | CASSYIRGEQFF | TGTGCCAGCAGTTATATCCGGGGGGAGCAGTTCTTC
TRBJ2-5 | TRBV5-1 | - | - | CASSLTPQETQYF | TGCGCCAGCAGCTTGACCCCCCAAGAGACCCAGTACTTC
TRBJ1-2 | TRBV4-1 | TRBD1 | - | CASSPIPGGAGGYTF | TGCGCCAGCAGCCCGATACCAGGGGGCGCGGGTGGCTACACCTTC
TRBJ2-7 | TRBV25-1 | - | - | CAIGGSYEQYF | TGTGCTATCGGCGGATCCTACGAGCAGTACTTC
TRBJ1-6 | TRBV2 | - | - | CASSNEGGASPLHF | TGTGCCAGCAGTAATGAGGGGGGGGCTTCACCCCTCCACTTT
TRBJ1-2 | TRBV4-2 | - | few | CASSHVTEGRNGYTF | TGTGCCAGCAGCCATGTGACAGAGGGGAGGAATGGCTACACCTTC
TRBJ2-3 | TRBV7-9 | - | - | CASSLDYNTDTQYF | TGTGCCAGCAGCTTAGACTATAACACAGATACGCAGTATTTT
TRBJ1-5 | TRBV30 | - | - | CAWSRRAPSNQPQHF | TGTGCCTGGAGTCGGAGAGCTCCTAGCAATCAGCCCCAGCATTTT
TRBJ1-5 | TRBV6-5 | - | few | CASGSNQPQHF | TGTGCCAGCGGCAGCAATCAGCCCCAGCATTTT
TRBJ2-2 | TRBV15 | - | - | CATSTSLGELFF | TGTGCCACCAGCACTTCCTTGGGGGAGCTGTTTTTT
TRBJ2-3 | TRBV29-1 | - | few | CSAGLLTDTQYF | TGCAGCGCTGGGTTGCTCACAGATACGCAGTATTTT
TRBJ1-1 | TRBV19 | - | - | CASRDIGTEAFF | TGTGCCAGTAGGGATATAGGCACTGAAGCTTTCTTT
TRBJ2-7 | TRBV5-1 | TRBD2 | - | CASSSYTGTSGGPSYEQYF | TGCGCCAGCAGCAGTTATACCGGGACTAGCGGGGGACCATCCTACGAGCAGTACTTC
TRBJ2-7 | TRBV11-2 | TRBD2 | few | CASSHRTSGAYEQYF | TGTGCCAGCAGCCACCGGACTAGCGGGGCCTACGAGCAGTACTTC
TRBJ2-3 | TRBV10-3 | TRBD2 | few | CAISEGAGGRTDTQYF | TGTGCCATCAGTGAAGGGGCGGGGGGCCGCACAGATACGCAGTATTTT
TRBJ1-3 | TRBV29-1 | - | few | CSVATSGNTIYF | TGCAGCGTTGCGACCTCTGGAAACACCATATATTTT
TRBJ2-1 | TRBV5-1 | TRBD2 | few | CASSPVAGGLGDEQFF | TGCGCCAGCAGCCCCGTAGCGGGGGGGCTTGGCGATGAGCAGTTCTTC
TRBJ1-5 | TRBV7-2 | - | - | CASSLAGISNQPQHF | TGTGCCAGCAGCTTAGCAGGGATAAGCAATCAGCCCCAGCATTTT
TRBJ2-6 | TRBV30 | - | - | CAWSFDPGANVLTF | TGTGCCTGGAGTTTTGATCCTGGGGCCAACGTCCTGACTTTC